The sample holds one count of the clone carrying this T cell receptor beta chain. Its specificity is unknown. The germline V and J ends were trimmed by 6 bases and 3 bases, with 8 bases remaining between them. The germline CDR1 and CDR2 sequences are DFQATT and SNEGSKA (reference sequence). CDR3 length: 11 amino acids. The PCR made use of 60 Vbeta and 13 Jbeta primers. This table comes from immunoSEQ multiplex PCR, and its TCRdb copy is limited to in-frame clones, with some not included. The profile shows about 220,000 clones, 76% of them singletons. This record comes from a study of cytomegalovirus exposure and HLA in healthy donors. Regarding the study as a whole: Common viral pathogens were later found to be apparently linked to several of the most significant clusters. Versus the roughly 690-donor mean, an Asian-associated ancestry cluster reportedly showed fewer N-insertions in a later analysis. TCR beta sequences numbering around 15,000 were associated with HLA alleles at 0.05 false discovery rate in a later analysis.

The sample consisted of PBMCs. The TCR was taken from a man aged 18 to 29 in good health and CMV-seronegative. V usage is TRBV20-1 and J usage is TRBJ1-2; D is unclear. The CDR3: CSARLDYGYTF. The CDR3 DNA reads as TGCAGTGCCAGGTTGGACTATGGCTACACCTTC.